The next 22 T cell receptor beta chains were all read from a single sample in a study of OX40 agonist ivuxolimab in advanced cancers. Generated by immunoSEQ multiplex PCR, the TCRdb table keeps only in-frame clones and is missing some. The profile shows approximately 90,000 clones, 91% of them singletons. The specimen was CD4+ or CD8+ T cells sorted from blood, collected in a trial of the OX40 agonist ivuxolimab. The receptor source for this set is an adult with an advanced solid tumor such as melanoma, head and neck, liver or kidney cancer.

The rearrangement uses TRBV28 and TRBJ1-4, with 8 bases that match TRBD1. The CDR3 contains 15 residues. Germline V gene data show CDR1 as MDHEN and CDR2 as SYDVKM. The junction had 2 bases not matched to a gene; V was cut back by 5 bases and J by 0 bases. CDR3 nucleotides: TGTGCCAGCAGTGGACAGGGAGCAACTAATGAAAAACTGTTTTTT. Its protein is CASSGQGATNEKLFF.

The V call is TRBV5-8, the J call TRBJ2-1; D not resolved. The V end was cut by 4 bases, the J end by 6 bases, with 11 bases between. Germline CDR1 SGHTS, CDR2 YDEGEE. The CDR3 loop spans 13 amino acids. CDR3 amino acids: CASSPPIANEQFF. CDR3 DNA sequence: TGTGCCAGCAGCCCTCCTATCGCCAATGAGCAGTTCTTC.

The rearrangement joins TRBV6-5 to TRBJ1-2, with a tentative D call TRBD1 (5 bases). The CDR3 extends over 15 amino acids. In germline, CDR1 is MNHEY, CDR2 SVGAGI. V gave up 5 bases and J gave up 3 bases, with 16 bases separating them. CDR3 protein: CASSTGTGVHYGYTF. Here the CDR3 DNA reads TGTGCCAGCAGTACCGGGACCGGGGTTCACTATGGCTACACCTTC.

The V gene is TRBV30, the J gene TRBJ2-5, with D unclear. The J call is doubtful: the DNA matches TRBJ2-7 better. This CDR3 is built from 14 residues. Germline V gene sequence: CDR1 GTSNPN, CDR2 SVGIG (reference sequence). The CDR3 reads CAWSVPGPTYEQYF. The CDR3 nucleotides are TGTGCCTGGAGTGTACCTGGGCCCACCTACGAGCAGTACTTC.

CDR3 coding DNA: TGTGCCAGCAGCGGACAGGGTCACGAGCAGTACTTC. Its translation: CASSGQGHEQYF. V gene TRBV21-1 combines with J gene TRBJ2-7; TRBD1 is taken as the D call from the table, unchecked against the DNA. TRBV21-1 is marked as a pseudogene. The CDR3 totals 12 residues.

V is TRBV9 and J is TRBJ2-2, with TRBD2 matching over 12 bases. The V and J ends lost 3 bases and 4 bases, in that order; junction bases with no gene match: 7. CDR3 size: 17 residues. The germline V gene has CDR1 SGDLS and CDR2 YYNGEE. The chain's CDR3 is CASSGGTSGLRTGELFF. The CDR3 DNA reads TGTGCCAGCAGCGGGGGGACTAGCGGGCTTCGCACCGGGGAGCTGTTTTTT. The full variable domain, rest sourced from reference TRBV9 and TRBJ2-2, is DSGVTQTPKHLITATGQRVTLRCSPRSGDLSVYWYQQSLDQGLQFLIQYYNGEERAKGNILERFSAQQFPDLHSELNLSSLELGDSALYFCASSGGTSGLRTGELFFGEGSRLTVL.

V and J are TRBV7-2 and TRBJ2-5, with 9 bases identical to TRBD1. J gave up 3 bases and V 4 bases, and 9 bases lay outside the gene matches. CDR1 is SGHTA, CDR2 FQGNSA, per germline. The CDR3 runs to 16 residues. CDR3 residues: CASSSVTGGGKETQYF. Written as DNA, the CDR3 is TGTGCCAGCAGCTCAGTTACAGGGGGCGGAAAAGAGACCCAGTACTTC.

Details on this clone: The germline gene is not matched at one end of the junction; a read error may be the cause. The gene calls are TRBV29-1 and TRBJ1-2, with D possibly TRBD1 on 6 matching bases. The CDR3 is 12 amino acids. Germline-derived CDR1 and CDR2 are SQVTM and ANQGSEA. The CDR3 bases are TGCAGCGTGGAAGACCGGAGGGGGGGCTACACCTTC. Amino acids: CSVEDRRGGYTF.

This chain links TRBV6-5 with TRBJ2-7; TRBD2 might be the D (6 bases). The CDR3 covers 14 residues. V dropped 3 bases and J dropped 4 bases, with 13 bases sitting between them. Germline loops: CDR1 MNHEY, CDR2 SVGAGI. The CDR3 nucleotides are TGTGCCAGCAGTTATTATCCGAGCGGGTACGAGCAGTACTTC. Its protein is CASSYYPSGYEQYF.

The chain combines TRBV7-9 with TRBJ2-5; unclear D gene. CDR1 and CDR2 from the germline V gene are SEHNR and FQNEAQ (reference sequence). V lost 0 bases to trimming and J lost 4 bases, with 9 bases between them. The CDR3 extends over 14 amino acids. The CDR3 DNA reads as TGTGCCAGCAGCTTAGCGCCACAAGGAGAGACCCAGTACTTC. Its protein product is CASSLAPQGETQYF.

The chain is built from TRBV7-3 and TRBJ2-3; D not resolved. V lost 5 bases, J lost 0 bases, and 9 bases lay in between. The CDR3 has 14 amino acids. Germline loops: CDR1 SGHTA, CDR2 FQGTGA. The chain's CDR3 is CASSPQHSTDTQYF. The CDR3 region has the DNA TGTGCCAGCAGCCCGCAGCACAGCACAGATACGCAGTATTTT.

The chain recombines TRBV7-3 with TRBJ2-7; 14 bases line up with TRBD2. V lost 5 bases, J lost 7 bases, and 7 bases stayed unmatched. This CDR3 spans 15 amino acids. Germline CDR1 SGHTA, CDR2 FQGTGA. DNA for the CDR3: TGTGCCAGCAGCCCGGGACTAGCGGGAGTTGGGGAGCAGTACTTC. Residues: CASSPGLAGVGEQYF.

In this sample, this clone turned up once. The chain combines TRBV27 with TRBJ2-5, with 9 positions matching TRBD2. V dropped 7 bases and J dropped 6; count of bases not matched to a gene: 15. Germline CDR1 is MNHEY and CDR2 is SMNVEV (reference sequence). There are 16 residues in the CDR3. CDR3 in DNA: TGTGCCAGCACCACAAGACTAGCGGAGAAGGGGAAGACCCAGTACTTC. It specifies CASTTRLAEKGKTQYF.

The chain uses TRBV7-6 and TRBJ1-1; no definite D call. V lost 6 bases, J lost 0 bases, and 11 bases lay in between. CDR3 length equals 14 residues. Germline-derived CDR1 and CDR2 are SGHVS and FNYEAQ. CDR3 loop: CASSERYMNTEAFF. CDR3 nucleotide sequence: TGTGCCAGCAGTGAACGGTACATGAACACTGAAGCTTTCTTT.

Here the CDR3 reads CASSLGAGPNYGYTF. As DNA, the CDR3 is TGTGCCAGCAGCTTAGGTGCAGGCCCGAACTATGGCTACACCTTC. The chain is built from TRBV11-2 and TRBJ1-2; D gene unclear. Trimming cost V 1 base and J 2 bases, with 11 bases left between them. The CDR3 runs 15 residues. CDR1 is SGHAT, CDR2 FQNNGV, per germline. The variable domain in full, with the rest retrieved from reference TRBV11-2 and TRBJ1-2, is EAGVAQSPRYKIIEKRQSVAFWCNPISGHATLYWYQQILGQGPKLLIQFQNNGVVDDSQLPKDRFSAERLKGVDSTLKIQPAKLEDSAVYLCASSLGAGPNYGYTFGSGTRLTVV.

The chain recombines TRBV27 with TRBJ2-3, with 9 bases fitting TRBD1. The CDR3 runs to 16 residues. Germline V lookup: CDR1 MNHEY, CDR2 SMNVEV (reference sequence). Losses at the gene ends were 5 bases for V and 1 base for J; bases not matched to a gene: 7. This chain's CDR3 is CASSPTGGRGTDTQYF. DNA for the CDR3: TGTGCCAGCAGTCCGACAGGGGGAAGGGGCACAGATACGCAGTATTTT.

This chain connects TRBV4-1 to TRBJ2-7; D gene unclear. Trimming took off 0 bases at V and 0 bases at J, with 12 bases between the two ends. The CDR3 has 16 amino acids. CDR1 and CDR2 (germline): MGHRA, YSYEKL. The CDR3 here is CASSQDPGWNSYEQYF. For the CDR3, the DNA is TGCGCCAGCAGCCAAGACCCAGGCTGGAACTCCTACGAGCAGTACTTC.

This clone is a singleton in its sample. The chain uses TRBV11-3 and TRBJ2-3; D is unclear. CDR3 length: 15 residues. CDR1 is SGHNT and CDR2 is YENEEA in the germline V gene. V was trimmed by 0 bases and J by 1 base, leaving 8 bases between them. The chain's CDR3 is CASSLEGRGTDTQYF. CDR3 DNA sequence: TGTGCCAGCAGCTTAGAAGGGCGAGGCACAGATACGCAGTATTTT.

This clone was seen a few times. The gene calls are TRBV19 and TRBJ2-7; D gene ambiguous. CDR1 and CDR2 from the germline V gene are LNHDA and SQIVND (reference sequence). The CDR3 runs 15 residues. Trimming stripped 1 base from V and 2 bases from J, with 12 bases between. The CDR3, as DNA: TGTGCCAGTAGTATAGCCCCGGCAGGAACCTACGAGCAGTACTTC. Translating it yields CASSIAPAGTYEQYF. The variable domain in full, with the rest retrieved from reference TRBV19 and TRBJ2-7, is DGGITQSPKYLFRKEGQNVTLSCEQNLNHDAMYWYRQDPGQGLRLIYYSQIVNDFQKGDIAEGYSVSREKKESFPLTVTSAQKNPTAFYLCASSIAPAGTYEQYFGPGTRLTVT.

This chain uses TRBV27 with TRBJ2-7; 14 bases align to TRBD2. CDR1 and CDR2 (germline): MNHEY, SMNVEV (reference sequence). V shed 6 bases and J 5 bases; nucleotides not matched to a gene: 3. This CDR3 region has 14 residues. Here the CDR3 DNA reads TGTGCCAGCAGGGGACTAGCGGGAGTCCACGAGCAGTACTTC. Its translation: CASRGLAGVHEQYF.

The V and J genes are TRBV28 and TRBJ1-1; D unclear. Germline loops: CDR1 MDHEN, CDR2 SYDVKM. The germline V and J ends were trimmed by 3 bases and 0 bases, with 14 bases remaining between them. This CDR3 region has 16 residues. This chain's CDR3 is CASSFRYSWLNTEAFF. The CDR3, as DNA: TGTGCCAGCAGTTTTAGGTACAGTTGGTTGAACACTGAAGCTTTCTTT.

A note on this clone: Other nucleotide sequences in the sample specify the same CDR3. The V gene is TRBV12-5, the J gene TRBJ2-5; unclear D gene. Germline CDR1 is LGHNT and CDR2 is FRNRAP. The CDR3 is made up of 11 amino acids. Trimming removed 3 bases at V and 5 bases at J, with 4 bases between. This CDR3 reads CASGLGETQYF. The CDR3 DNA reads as TGTGCTAGTGGTTTAGGGGAGACCCAGTACTTC.